This T cell receptor (beta chain) was captured by sequencing in a study of cytomegalovirus exposure and HLA in healthy donors. The study, taken as a whole, reports: The study had only CMV serostatus as immune exposure information.

This clone was seen only once. Its matching antigen is unknown. The ends lost 0 bases at V and 0 bases at J; junction bases unmatched: 1. The CDR3 totals 15 residues. Germline CDR1 reads GTSNPN; CDR2 reads SVGIG (reference sequence). In the PCR, 60 Vbeta and 13 Jbeta primers were used. Generated by immunoSEQ multiplex PCR, the TCRdb table keeps only in-frame clones and is missing some. The table has 220,000 or so clones, around four fifths seen once. The J gene is TRBJ2-5, the V gene TRBV30, with TRBD2 matching 10 bases. This clonotype was sampled from a woman between 35 and 50 years old in good health and CMV-seronegative. Material: PBMCs. The DNA of the CDR3 is TGTGCCTGGAGTGTACTAGCGGGGTACCAAGAGACCCAGTACTTC. Translation gives CAWSVLAGYQETQYF.